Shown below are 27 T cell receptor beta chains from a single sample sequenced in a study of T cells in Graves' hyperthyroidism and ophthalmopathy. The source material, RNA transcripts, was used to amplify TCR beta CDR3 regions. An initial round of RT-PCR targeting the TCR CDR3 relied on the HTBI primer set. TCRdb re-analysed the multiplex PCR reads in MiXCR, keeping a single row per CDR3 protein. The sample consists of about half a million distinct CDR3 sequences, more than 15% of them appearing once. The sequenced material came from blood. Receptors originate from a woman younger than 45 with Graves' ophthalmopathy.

The CDR3 here is CASTSDRDGYEQYF. CDR3 nucleotide sequence: TGTGCCAGCACCTCGGACAGGGACGGGTACGAGCAGTACTTC. V usage is TRBV5-4 and J usage is TRBJ2-7, with 8 nucleotides matching TRBD1. V was pared by 6 bases and J by 4 bases, with 9 bases of the junction left unmatched. Germline V lookup: CDR1 SGHNT, CDR2 YYREEE (reference sequence). This CDR3 has 14 residues.

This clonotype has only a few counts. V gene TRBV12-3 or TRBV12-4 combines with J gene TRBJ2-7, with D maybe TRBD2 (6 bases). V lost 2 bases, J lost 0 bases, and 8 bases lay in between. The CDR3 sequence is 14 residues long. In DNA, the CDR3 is TGTGCCAGCAGTTTAAACGGGGGCTCCTACGAGCAGTACTTC. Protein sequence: CASSLNGGSYEQYF.

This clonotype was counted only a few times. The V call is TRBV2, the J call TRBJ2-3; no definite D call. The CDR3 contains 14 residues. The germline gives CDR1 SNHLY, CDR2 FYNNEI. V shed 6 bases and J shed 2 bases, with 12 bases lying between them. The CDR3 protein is CASRNMELTDTQYF. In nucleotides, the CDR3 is TGTGCCAGCAGGAACATGGAACTCACAGATACGCAGTATTTT.

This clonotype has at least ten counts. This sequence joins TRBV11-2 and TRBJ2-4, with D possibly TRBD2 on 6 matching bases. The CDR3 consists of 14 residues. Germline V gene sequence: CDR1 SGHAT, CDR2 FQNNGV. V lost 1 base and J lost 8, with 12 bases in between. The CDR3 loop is CASSLGAGRDIQYF. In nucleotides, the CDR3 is TGTGCCAGCAGCTTAGGGGCGGGAAGAGACATTCAGTACTTC.

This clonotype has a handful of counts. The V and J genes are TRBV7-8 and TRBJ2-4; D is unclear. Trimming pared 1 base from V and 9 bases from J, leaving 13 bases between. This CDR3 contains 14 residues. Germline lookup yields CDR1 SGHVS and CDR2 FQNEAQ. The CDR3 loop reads CASSLDLRGPIQYF. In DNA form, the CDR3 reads TGTGCCAGCAGCTTAGATCTTAGAGGTCCCATTCAGTACTTC.

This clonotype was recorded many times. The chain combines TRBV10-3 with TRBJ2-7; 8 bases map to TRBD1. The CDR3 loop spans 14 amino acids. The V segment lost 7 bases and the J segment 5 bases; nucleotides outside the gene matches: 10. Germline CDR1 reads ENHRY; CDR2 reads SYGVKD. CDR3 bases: TGTGCCATCACATCCGGGACAGGATTAAACGAGCAGTACTTC. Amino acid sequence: CAITSGTGLNEQYF.

The CDR3 protein is CASSYSYPTDGEKLFF. CDR3 nucleotides: TGTGCCAGCAGTTACTCCTACCCGACAGACGGCGAAAAACTGTTTTTT. The chain combines TRBV6-2 or TRBV6-3 with TRBJ1-4; tentative D call: TRBD1 (5 bases). This CDR3 comprises 16 residues. CDR1 is MNHEY and CDR2 is SVGEGT in the germline V gene. Trimming stripped 0 bases from V and 8 bases from J, with 16 bases between.

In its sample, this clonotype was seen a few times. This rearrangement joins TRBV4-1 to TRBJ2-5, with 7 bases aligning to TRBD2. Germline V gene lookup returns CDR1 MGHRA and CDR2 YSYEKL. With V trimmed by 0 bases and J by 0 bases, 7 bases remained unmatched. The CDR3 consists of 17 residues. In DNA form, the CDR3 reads TGCGCCAGCAGCCAAGATGAGAATAGCGGGTACCAAGAGACCCAGTACTTC. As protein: CASSQDENSGYQETQYF.

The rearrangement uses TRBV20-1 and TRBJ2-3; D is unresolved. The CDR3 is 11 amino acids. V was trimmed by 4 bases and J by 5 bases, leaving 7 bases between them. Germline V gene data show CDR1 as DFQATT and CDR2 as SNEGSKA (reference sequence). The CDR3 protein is CSATERDTQYF. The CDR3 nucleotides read TGCAGTGCTACTGAGCGAGATACGCAGTATTTT.

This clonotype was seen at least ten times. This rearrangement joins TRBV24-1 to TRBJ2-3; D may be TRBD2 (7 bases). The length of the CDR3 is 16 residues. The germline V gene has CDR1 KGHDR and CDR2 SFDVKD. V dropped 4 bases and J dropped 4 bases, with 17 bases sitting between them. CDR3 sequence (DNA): TGTGCCACCAGTGACCCGAGGGGGGGCGACGCAGATACGCAGTATTTT. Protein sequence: CATSDPRGGDADTQYF.

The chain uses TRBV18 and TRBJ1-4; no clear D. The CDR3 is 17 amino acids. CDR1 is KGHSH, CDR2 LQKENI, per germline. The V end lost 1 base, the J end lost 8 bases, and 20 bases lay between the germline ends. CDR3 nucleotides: TGTGCCAGCTCACCACAGTTATCGAAGGAACAGCCGGAAAAACTGTTTTTT. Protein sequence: CASSPQLSKEQPEKLFF.

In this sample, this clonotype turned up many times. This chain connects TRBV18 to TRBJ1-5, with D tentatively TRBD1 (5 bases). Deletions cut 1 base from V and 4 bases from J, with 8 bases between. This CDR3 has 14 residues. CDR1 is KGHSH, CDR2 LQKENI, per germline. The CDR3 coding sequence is TGTGCCAGCTCACCACTGGGGGGAAATCAGCCCCAGCATTTT. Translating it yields CASSPLGGNQPQHF.

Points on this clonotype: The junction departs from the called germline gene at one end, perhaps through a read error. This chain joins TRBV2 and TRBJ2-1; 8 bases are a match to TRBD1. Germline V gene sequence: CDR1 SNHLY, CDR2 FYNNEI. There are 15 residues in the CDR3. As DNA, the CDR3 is TGTGCCAGCAGGGAAGACAGGGGCCCCTTGAATGAGCAGTTCTTC. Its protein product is CASREDRGPLNEQFF.

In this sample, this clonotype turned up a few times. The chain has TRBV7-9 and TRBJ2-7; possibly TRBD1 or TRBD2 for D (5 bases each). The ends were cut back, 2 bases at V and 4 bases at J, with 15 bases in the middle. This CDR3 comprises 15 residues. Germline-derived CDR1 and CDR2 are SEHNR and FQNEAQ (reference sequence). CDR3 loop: CASSLYMGDRYEQYF. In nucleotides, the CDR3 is TGTGCCAGCAGCTTATACATGGGGGATCGGTACGAGCAGTACTTC.

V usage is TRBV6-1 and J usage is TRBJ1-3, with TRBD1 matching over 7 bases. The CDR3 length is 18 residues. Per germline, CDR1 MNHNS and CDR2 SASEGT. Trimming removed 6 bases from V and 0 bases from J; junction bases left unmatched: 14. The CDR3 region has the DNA TGTGCCAGCAGAGCCACCGCCGGCAGGGGGTTCTCTGGAAACACCATATATTTT. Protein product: CASRATAGRGFSGNTIYF.

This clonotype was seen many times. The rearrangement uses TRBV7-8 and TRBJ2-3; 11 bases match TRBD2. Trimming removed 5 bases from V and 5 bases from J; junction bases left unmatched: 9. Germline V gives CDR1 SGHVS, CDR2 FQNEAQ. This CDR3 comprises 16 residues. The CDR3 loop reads CASSLRLAGSVDTQYF. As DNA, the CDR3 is TGTGCCAGCAGCCTCCGACTAGCGGGAAGTGTAGATACGCAGTATTTT.

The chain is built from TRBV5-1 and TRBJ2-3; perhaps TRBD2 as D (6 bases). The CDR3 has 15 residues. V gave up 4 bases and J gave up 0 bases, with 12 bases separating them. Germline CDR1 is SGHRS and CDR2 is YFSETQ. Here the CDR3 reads CASSDRDFSTDTQYF. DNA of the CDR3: TGCGCCAGCAGCGATAGGGACTTTAGCACAGATACGCAGTATTTT.

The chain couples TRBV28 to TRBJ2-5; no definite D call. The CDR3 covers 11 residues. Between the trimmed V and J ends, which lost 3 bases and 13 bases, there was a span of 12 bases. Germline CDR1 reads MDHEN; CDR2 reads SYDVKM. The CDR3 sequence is CASSFDTELYF. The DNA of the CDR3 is TGTGCCAGCAGTTTTGACACTGAATTGTACTTC.

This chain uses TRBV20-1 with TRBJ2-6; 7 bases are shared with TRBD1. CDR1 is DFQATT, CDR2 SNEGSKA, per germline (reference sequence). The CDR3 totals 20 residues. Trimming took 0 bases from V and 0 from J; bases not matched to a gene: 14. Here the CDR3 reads CSARDHDRAPLSSGANVLTF. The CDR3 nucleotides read TGCAGTGCTAGAGATCATGACAGGGCACCACTCAGCTCTGGGGCCAACGTCCTGACTTTC.

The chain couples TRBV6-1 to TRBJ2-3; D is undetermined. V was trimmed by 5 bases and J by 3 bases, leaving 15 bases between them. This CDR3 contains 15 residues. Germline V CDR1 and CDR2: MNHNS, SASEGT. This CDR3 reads CASSYLARVTDTQYF. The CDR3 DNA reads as TGTGCCAGCAGTTATTTGGCTAGAGTTACAGATACGCAGTATTTT.

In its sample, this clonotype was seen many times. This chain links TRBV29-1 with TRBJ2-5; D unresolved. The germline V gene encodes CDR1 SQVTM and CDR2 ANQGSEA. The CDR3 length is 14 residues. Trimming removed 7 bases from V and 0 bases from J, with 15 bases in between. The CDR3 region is CSGCPARYQETQYF. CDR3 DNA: TGCAGCGGATGTCCAGCAAGGTACCAAGAGACCCAGTACTTC. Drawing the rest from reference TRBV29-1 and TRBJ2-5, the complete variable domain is SAVISQKPSRDICQRGTSLTIQCQVDSQVTMMFWYRQQPGQSLTLIATANQGSEATYESGFVIDKFPISRPNLTFSTLTVSNMSPEDSSIYLCSGCPARYQETQYFGPGTRLLVL.

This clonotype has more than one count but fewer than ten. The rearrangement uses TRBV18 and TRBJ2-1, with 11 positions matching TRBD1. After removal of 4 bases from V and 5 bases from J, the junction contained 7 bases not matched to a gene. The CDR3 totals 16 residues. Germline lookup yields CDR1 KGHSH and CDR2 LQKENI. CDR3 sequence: CASSRWTGGSNNEQFF. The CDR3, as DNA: TGTGCCAGCTCACGATGGACAGGGGGCTCTAACAATGAGCAGTTCTTC.

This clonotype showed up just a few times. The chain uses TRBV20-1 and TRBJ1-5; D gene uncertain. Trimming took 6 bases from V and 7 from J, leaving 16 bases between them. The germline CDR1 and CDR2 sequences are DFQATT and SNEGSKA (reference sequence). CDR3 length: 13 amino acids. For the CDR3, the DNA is TGCAGTGCCACCAACCGGGAGCCCCAGCCCCAGCATTTT. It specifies CSATNREPQPQHF.

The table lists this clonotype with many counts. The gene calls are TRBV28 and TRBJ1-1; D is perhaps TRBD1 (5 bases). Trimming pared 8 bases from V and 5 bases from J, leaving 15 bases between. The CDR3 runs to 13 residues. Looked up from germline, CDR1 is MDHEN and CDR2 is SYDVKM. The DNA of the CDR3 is TGTGCCAGCGGCCTTGGGGGATTGACTGAAGCTTTCTTT. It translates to CASGLGGLTEAFF.

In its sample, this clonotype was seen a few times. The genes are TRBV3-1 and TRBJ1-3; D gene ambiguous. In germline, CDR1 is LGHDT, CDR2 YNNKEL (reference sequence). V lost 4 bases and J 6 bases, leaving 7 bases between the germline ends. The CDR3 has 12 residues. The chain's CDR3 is CASSPTENTIYF. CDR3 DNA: TGTGCCAGCAGCCCGACGGAAAACACCATATATTTT.

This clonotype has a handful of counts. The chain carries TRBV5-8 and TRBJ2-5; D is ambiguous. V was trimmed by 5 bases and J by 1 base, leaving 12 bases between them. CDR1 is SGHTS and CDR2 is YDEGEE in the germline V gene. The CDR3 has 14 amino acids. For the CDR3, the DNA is TGTGCCAGCAGTTTTATCGGGTCCCAAGAGACCCAGTACTTC. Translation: CASSFIGSQETQYF.

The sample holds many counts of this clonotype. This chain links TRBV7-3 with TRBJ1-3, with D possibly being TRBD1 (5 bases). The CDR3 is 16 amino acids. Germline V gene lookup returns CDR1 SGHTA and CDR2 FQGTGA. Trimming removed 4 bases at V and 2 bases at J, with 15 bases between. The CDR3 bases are TGTGCCAGCAGCTCACCACTAGGGACTACTGGAAACACCATATATTTT. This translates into CASSSPLGTTGNTIYF. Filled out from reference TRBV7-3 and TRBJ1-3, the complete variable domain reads GAGVSQTPSNKVTEKGKYVELRCDPISGHTALYWYRQSLGQGPEFLIYFQGTGAADDSGLPNDRFFAVRPEGSVSTLKIQRTERGDSAVYLCASSSPLGTTGNTIYFGEGSWLTVV.